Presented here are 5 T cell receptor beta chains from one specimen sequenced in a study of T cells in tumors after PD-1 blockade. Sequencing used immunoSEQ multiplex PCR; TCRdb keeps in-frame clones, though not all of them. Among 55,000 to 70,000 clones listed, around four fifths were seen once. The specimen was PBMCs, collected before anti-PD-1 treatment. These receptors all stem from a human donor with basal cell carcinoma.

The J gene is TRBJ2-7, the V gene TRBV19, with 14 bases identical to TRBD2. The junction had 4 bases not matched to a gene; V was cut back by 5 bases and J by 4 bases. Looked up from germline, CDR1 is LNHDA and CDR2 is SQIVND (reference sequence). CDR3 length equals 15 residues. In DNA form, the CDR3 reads TGTGCCAGTAGTTCGACTAGCGGGGGGGAATACGAGCAGTACTTC. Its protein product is CASSSTSGGEYEQYF.

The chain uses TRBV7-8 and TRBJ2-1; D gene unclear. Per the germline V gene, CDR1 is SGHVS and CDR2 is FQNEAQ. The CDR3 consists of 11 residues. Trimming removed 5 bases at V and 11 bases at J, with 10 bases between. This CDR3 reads CASSPLTQQFF. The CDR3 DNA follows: TGTGCCAGCAGCCCCCTGACACAGCAGTTCTTC. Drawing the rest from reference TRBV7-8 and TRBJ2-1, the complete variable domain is GAGVSQSPRYKVAKRGQDVALRCDPISGHVSLFWYQQALGQGPEFLTYFQNEAQLDKSGLPSDRFFAERPEGSVSTLKIQRTQQEDSAVYLCASSPLTQQFFGPGTRLTVL.

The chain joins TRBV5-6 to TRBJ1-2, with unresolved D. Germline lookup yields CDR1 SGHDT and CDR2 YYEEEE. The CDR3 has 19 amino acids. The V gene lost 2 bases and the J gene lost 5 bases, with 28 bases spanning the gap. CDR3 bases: TGTGCCAGCAGCTTTCCGGCCTCGCTCCTTGGTTTCCTTTCATATGGCTACACCTTC. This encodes CASSFPASLLGFLSYGYTF.

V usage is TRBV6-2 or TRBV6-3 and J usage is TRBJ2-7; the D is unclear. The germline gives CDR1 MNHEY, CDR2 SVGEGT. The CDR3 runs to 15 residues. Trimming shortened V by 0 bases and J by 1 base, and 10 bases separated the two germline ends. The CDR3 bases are TGTGCCAGCAGTTACTCGATTGACGGATCCTACGAGCAGTACTTC. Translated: CASSYSIDGSYEQYF.

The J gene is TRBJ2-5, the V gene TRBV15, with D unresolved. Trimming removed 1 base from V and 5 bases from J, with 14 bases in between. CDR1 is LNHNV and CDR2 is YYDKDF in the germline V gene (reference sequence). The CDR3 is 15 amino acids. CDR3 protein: CATSRVLGPGETQYF. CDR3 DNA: TGTGCCACCAGCAGAGTTTTGGGTCCCGGGGAGACCCAGTACTTC.